The 15 T cell receptor beta chains listed next were all sequenced from one sample in a study of follicular helper T cells after annual influenza vaccination. This table comes from immunoSEQ multiplex PCR, and its TCRdb copy is limited to in-frame clones, with some not included. In the table there are some 11,000 clones, roughly four fifths of which are singletons. The material sequenced was CXCR5- memory CD4+ T cells sorted from blood, taken 6 weeks after influenza vaccination. Receptors were obtained from an adult who received the influenza vaccine.

The gene calls are TRBV4-3 and TRBJ2-3; D remains unclear. This CDR3 has 13 residues. Trimming pared 0 bases from V and 7 bases from J, leaving 8 bases between. CDR1 LGHNA and CDR2 YSLEER come from the germline V gene. CDR3 DNA: TGCGCCAGCAGCCAAGAACCAGGTCATACGCAGTATTTT. The encoded protein is CASSQEPGHTQYF.

This chain connects TRBV19 to TRBJ1-1; D might be TRBD1 (5 bases). Trimming shortened V by 10 bases and J by 5 bases, and 29 bases separated the two germline ends. The CDR3 is 17 amino acids. Germline lookup yields CDR1 LNHDA and CDR2 SQIVND (reference sequence). CDR3 DNA: TGTGCCATCACACCCGGTCCGATAGGGTCAGGGCGGACTGAAGCTTTCTTT. Its translation: CAITPGPIGSGRTEAFF.

The V and J genes are TRBV9 and TRBJ1-3; D gene ambiguous. The CDR3 consists of 16 residues. Germline assignment: CDR1 SGDLS and CDR2 YYNGEE. V was pared by 0 bases and J by 3 bases, with 13 bases between. The CDR3 sequence is CASSVASGLGGNTIYF. In nucleotides, the CDR3 is TGTGCCAGCAGCGTAGCGTCCGGGTTAGGTGGAAACACCATATATTTT.

This chain uses TRBV7-2 with TRBJ1-2; 9 bases fit TRBD1. Germline CDR1 and CDR2: SGHTA and FQGNSA. This CDR3 has 12 residues. V lost 10 bases to trimming and J lost 1 base; unmatched junction nucleotides: 1. The CDR3 loop is CATDRGNYGYTF. In DNA form, the CDR3 reads TGTGCCACGGACAGGGGTAACTATGGCTACACCTTC.

The J gene is TRBJ1-5, the V gene TRBV5-5, with unresolved D. Trimming shortened V by 0 bases and J by 0 bases, and 10 bases separated the two germline ends. Germline lookup yields CDR1 SGHKS and CDR2 YYEKEE (reference sequence). The CDR3 sequence is 16 residues long. CDR3 sequence reads: CASSLGGVYSNQPQHF. For the CDR3, the DNA is TGTGCCAGCAGCTTGGGCGGGGTTTATAGCAATCAGCCCCAGCATTTT.

The chain combines TRBV18 with TRBJ1-4; no clear D gene. This CDR3 spans 14 amino acids. Per the germline V gene, CDR1 is KGHSH and CDR2 is LQKENI. With 2 bases removed from V and 1 base from J, the gap between germline ends came to 5 bases. The CDR3, as DNA: TGTGCCAGCTCACCAGGGTTAACTAATGAAAAACTGTTTTTT. Its translation: CASSPGLTNEKLFF.

Here the CDR3 reads CASSLEPGAGTDTQYF. In nucleotides, the CDR3 is TGCGCCAGCAGCTTGGAACCGGGGGCCGGCACAGATACGCAGTATTTT. This chain links TRBV5-1 with TRBJ2-3; D tentatively fits TRBD1 or TRBD2 (6 bases each). Germline-derived CDR1 and CDR2 are SGHRS and YFSETQ. The CDR3 contains 16 residues. V shed 0 bases and J shed 1 base, with 12 bases lying between them.

The chain links TRBV5-8 to TRBJ1-1, with 10 bases that match TRBD1. Looked up from germline, CDR1 is SGHTS and CDR2 is YDEGEE. The CDR3 contains 14 residues. Trimming cost V 0 bases and J 10 bases; bases outside gene matches: 6. The CDR3 nucleotides read TGTGCCAGCAGCTTGGAGGGACAGGGGCGAGTAGCTTTCTTT. Translating gives CASSLEGQGRVAFF.

As regards this clone: This same CDR3 is encoded by further DNA sequences in the sample. This rearrangement joins TRBV5-1 to TRBJ2-5; TRBD2 matches 9 bases. J gave up 1 base and V 0 bases, and 7 bases lay outside the gene matches. The germline CDR1 and CDR2 sequences are SGHRS and YFSETQ. The CDR3 sequence is 17 residues long. The CDR3: CASSLGREGGTQETQYF. The CDR3 nucleotides read TGCGCCAGCAGCTTGGGGCGGGAGGGAGGGACCCAAGAGACCCAGTACTTC.

The genes are TRBV29-1 and TRBJ2-1, with 9 bases fitting TRBD2. Losses at the gene ends were 5 bases for V and 0 bases for J; bases not matched to a gene: 11. Germline lookup yields CDR1 SQVTM and CDR2 ANQGSEA. The CDR3 is made up of 17 amino acids. For the CDR3, the DNA is TGCAGCGTTTCCCTTAATAGCGGGGGCCCCTCCTACAATGAGCAGTTCTTC. Translation gives CSVSLNSGGPSYNEQFF.

This clone came up once. V usage is TRBV6-4 and J usage is TRBJ1-2, with D hard to call. CDR1 is MRHNA and CDR2 is SNTAGT in the germline V gene. CDR3 length equals 13 residues. V lost 6 bases, J lost 4 bases, and 12 bases lay in between. Written as DNA, the CDR3 is TGTGCCAGCAGCCCACAAGAGGGCTATGGCTACACCTTC. Translated: CASSPQEGYGYTF.

This clone has just a few counts. The rearrangement uses TRBV19 and TRBJ2-7, with D possibly being TRBD2 (5 bases). Trimming left V 5 bases short and J 2 bases short, with 13 bases between. Per germline, CDR1 LNHDA and CDR2 SQIVND (reference sequence). CDR3 length: 14 amino acids. The CDR3 region is CASSLAAAAYEQYF. DNA of the CDR3: TGTGCCAGTAGTCTAGCCGCTGCGGCCTACGAGCAGTACTTC. The variable domain in full, with the rest retrieved from reference TRBV19 and TRBJ2-7, is DGGITQSPKYLFRKEGQNVTLSCEQNLNHDAMYWYRQDPGQGLRLIYYSQIVNDFQKGDIAEGYSVSREKKESFPLTVTSAQKNPTAFYLCASSLAAAAYEQYFGPGTRLTVT.

The chain carries TRBV7-2 and TRBJ2-4, with 7 positions matching TRBD1. Germline V gives CDR1 SGHTA, CDR2 FQGNSA. Germline trimming cut 5 bases from V and 0 bases from J; bases unmatched to any gene: 10. This CDR3 is 17 amino acids long. The CDR3 DNA follows: TGTGCCAGCAGCCGACCGGGACAGAGTATAGCCAAAAACATTCAGTACTTC. This translates into CASSRPGQSIAKNIQYF.

The gene calls are TRBV5-1 and TRBJ1-1; D may be TRBD1 (5 bases). The CDR3 sequence is 15 residues long. V was shortened by 6 bases and J by 5 bases, with 20 bases between the two germline ends. CDR1 is SGHRS, CDR2 YFSETQ, per germline. CDR3 protein: CASTPQVKMGTEAFF. Written as DNA, the CDR3 is TGCGCCAGCACCCCACAGGTGAAAATGGGAACTGAAGCTTTCTTT.

Turning to this clone: This CDR3 is also generated by other DNA sequences in the sample. The V call is TRBV9, the J call TRBJ1-2; D possibly corresponds to TRBD1 (5 bases). The CDR3 has 14 amino acids. V dropped 3 bases and J dropped 4 bases, with 13 bases sitting between them. The germline V gene encodes CDR1 SGDLS and CDR2 YYNGEE. CDR3 coding DNA: TGTGCCAGCAGCGGAGGGCAGGGAACCTATGGCTACACCTTC. It translates to CASSGGQGTYGYTF.